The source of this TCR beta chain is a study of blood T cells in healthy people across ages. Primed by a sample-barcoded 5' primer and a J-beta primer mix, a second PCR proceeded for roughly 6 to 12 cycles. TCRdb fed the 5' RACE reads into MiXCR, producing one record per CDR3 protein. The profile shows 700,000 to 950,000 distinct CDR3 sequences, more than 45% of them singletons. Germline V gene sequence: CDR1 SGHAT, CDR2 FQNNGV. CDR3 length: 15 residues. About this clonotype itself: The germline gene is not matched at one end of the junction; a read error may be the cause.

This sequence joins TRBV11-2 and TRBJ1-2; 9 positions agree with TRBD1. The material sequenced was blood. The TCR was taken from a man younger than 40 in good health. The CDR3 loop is CANSPRDRAFYGYTF. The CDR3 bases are TGTGCCAACAGCCCCCGGGACAGGGCCTTCTATGGCTACACCTTC.